Included here is one T cell receptor beta chain sequence, with context. Other DNA sequences in the same sample also yield this CDR3. The CDR3 covers 15 residues. From germline, CDR1 is MNHEY and CDR2 SVGAGI. Deletions cut 5 bases from V and 0 bases from J, with 11 bases between. The authors' processing: Estimation of nucleated cell counts relied on the amplification of reference gene primers. Assay: immunoSEQ multiplex PCR; the TCRdb copy retains only in-frame clones and omits some. D and trimming were read from the DNA, whereas the V and J calls and clone size are those reported in that table. The sample holds about 190,000 clones; 70% to 90% are singletons and the top ten take under 3%. The data were obtained in a study of blood T cell repertoires in COVID-19. Background on the study: T cells, B-cell-depleted T cells, or PBMCs supplied cDNA or gDNA.

Material for sequencing was peripheral blood. The clonotype comes from a woman younger than 45 with active or convalescent COVID-19. The chain carries TRBV6-5 and TRBJ2-1, with TRBD1 as a possible D gene (6 bases). CDR3 in amino acids: CASSPDRSSYNEQFF. CDR3 coding DNA: TGTGCCAGCAGTCCTGACAGGAGCTCCTACAATGAGCAGTTCTTC.